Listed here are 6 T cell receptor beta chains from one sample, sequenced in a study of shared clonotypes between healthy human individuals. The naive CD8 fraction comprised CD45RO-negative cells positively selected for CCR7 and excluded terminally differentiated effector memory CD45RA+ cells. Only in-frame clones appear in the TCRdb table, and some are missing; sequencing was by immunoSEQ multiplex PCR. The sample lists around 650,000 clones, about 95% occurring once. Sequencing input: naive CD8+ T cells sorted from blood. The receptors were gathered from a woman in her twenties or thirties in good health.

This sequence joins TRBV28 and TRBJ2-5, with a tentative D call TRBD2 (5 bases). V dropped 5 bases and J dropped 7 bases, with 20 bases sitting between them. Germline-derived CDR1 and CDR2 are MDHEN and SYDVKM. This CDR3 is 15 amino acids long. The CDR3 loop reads CASSGRDSISMTQYF. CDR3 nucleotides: TGTGCCAGCAGTGGGAGAGACTCGATTTCTATGACCCAGTACTTC.

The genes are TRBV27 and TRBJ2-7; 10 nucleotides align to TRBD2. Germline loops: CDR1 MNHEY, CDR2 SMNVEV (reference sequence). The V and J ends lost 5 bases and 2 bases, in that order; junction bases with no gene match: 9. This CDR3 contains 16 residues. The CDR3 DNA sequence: TGTGCCAGCAGTACCTCTAGCGGGAGTCCTACCTACGAGCAGTACTTC. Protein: CASSTSSGSPTYEQYF.

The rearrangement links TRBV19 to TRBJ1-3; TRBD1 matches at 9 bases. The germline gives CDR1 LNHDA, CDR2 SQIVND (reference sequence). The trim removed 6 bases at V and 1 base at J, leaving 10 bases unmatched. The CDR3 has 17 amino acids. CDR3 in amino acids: CASSPGTGIFSGNTIYF. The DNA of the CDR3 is TGTGCCAGTAGCCCCGGGACAGGGATTTTTTCTGGAAACACCATATATTTT.

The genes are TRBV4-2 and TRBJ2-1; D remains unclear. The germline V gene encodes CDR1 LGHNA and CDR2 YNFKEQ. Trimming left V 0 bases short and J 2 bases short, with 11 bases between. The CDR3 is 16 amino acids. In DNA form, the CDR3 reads TGTGCCAGCAGCCAAGATTCGGGTAGCCCCTACAATGAGCAGTTCTTC. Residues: CASSQDSGSPYNEQFF.

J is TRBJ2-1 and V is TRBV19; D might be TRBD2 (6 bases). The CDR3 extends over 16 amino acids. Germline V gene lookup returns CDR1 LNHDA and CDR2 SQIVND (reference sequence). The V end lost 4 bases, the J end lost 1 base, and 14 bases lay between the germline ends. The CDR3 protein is CASSNLAGISYNEQFF. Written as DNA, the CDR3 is TGTGCCAGTAGTAACCTTGCGGGGATATCCTACAATGAGCAGTTCTTC.

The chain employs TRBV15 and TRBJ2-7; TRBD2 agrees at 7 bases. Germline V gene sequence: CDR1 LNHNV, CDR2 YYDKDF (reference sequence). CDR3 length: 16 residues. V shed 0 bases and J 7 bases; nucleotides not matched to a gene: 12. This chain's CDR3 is CATSRDGLAGRGEQYF. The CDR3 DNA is TGTGCCACCAGCAGAGACGGGTTAGCTGGGAGGGGAGAGCAGTACTTC.